This T cell receptor (beta chain) was captured by sequencing in a study of beta chain features in type 1 diabetes (dated by TCRdb to 2016 to 2018). About the full investigation: Patients and healthy donors did not differ in mean age, gender distribution, total cell number or subset yield. A total of 90 million to 140 million sorted cells were examined across all samples, and RNA yield correlated strongly with the number of cells per subset. The study compared TCRB repertoires of sorted circulating CD4+ T cell subsets between recently diagnosed type 1 diabetes patients and matched healthy donors. Regulatory and stem cell-like memory subsets were isolated from only 8 patients and about eight healthy donors, whereas naive and central memory subsets came from all 30 or so donors.

From each donor, a single peripheral blood sample of 90 to 150 mL on average was drawn into heparinised tubes. Naive, central memory, regulatory and stem cell-like memory CD4+ T cells were sorted on a BD FACSAria II using a panel including CD45RO, CCR7, CD25, CD127, CD95 and CD27. Purity was above 98% for every sorted population. PBMCs were separated immediately by Lymphoprep density gradient centrifugation and were stained directly, without being cultured. So that batch effects would be minimized, each experiment stained and sorted samples in pairs, pairing one healthy donor with one patient. Study-level results and caveats: A moderate but significant shortening of TCRB CDR3 length was observed in type 1 diabetes patients in all four CD4+ subsets. Naive, central memory and regulatory TCRB repertoires appeared to be more alike among patients than among healthy donors. Because cDNA was sequenced instead of genomic DNA, highly expressing activated cells could be over-represented, though the groups showed no difference in activation or CD3 levels. Patients with type 1 diabetes made fewer insertions and deleted more nucleotides at VDJ recombination sites, implying thymic rearrangement abnormalities. Because small numbers of individuals were included in the HLA sub-analyses, any influence of HLA type on TCRB rearrangement was left unresolved. Shorter templates might be favored by PCR, yet because patient and control samples were amplified and corrected together, any such skew would affect both groups equally.

The entire amount of isolated RNA was reverse transcribed using the High Capacity cDNA Reverse Transcription Kit, so the sequenced TCRB transcripts were expressed ones. Deep immunoSEQ sequencing was performed on naive, central memory and regulatory T cell samples, with an average of about 3.57 million total reads per sample. After sorted cells were lysed in RLT buffer, RNA was extracted with DNase-treated RNeasy Micro or Mini kits, with the choice depending on cell number. To prevent cross-contamination, each cell subset was processed individually, whereas patient and healthy donor samples were processed jointly. TCRB sequences were amplified from cDNA with the immunoSEQ multiplex PCR, producing 87-bp fragments spanning the CDR3 region. Sequencing of the amplicons was done on the Illumina HiSeq platform. The authors processed their data as follows. Synthetic template baselines were used to correct PCR bias computationally, reads within Hamming distance 2 were collapsed, and singletons that could not be merged were discarded. By aligning reads against IMGT, V, D and J genes, CDR3 length, and insertions or deletions at six rearrangement sites were assigned. Within each subset, clonotype counts were normalized to sorted cell number, and only after that were true diversity and Gini coefficients computed with the tcR R package. The overlap coefficient, calculated on TCRB nucleotide sequences, was used to measure repertoire sharing. The table comes from immuneACCESS by way of TCRdb, which keeps in-frame sequences with V and J called. Part of the clones is missing from these tables; in studies checked, under half for an unresolved V gene and the rest for unknown reasons. The V and J calls and the clone size are those of that table, but D and trimming were determined from the DNA. The sample profile shows under 50,000 clones; about half of them were found once. The leading ten clones occupy 2.1% of the sample.

Worth noting for this clone: The antigen it binds to is not known. Per-nucleotide qualities are absent, and no much larger clonotype sits a single base away.

The CDR3 has 15 amino acids, counting the end cysteine and phenylalanine. The sequence is cut down to CDR3 DNA, 45 bases in frame from base 1. Trimming takes 5 bases off V and 4 bases off J; junction bases not matched to a gene: 6. The germline V gene sets CDR1 to MDHEN and CDR2 to SYDVKM. The sequenced sample was Tregs from blood. The cell subset or site label on this specimen signifies: regulatory CD4+ T cells. This sequence was found in a woman between 18 and 29 years old in good health. The chain was built from TRBV28 and TRBJ2-1; 9 bases in the middle match TRBD1. The DNA is TGTGCCAGCAGTGCCTGGACAGGGGCTTACAATGAGCAGTTCTTC. Its protein product is CASSAWTGAYNEQFF. Reference TRBV28 and TRBJ2-1 genes cover what lies past the CDR3, so the full variable domain is DVKVTQSSRYLVKRTGEKVFLECVQDMDHENMFWYRQDPGLGLRLIYFSYDVKMKEKGDIPEGYSVSREKKERFSLILESASTNQTSMYLCASSAWTGAYNEQFFGPGTRLTVL.